The T cell receptor (beta chain) under discussion was sequenced for a study of blood T cells in healthy people across ages. This clonotype was picked up a small number of times. It was with a sample-barcoded 5' primer and a J-beta primer mix that a second PCR of about 7 to 12 cycles was run. TCRdb reanalysed the 5' RACE reads using MiXCR and keeps one entry per CDR3 protein. The sample lists approximately 580,000 distinct CDR3 sequences; less than 25% were seen once. Drawn from each donor were roughly 10 milliliters of peripheral blood. V was cut by 8 bases and J by 7 bases, with 11 bases left in between. CDR3 length equals 11 residues. This sample was shared with a second study, whose subject was T cells of mothers and their children.

This sequence joins TRBV12-3 or TRBV12-4 and TRBJ1-2, with D unresolved. The TCR was taken from a boy aged 5-17 years in good health. Sequencing was done on a sample of blood. The CDR3 sequence: CASGREGGYTF. DNA for the CDR3: TGTGCCAGCGGTAGGGAGGGTGGCTACACCTTC.